This is a list of T cell receptor beta chains from one sample in a study of CD8 T cells in ankylosing spondylitis. TCRdb called the 5' RACE reads again in MiXCR, with one record for every CDR3 protein. The table includes about 540,000 distinct CDR3 sequences, over 9.5% detected once. The sequencing sample was made of blood, either unsorted or a sorted T cell fraction (not recorded which). The receptors were gathered from a male donor with ankylosing spondylitis. CDR3s include the opening cysteine and the closing phenylalanine or tryptophan. A D gene is named only where the DNA matches it firmly. Where a row states a size, it is once, few, many or the class of an expanded clone; other rows omit it.

>TRBD1|TRBJ1-6|.|TRBV20-1|15
CSARDRRQGDSPLHF
TGCAGTGCTAGAGATAGGCGACAGGGTGATTCACCCCTCCACTTT
>.|TRBJ2-3|few|TRBV12-3/TRBV12-4|14
CASSLAQAINTQYF
TGTGCCAGCAGTCTTGCTCAAGCGATTAATACGCAGTATTTT
>TRBD1|TRBJ1-1|.|TRBV20-1|17
CSARDSGRGNMNTEAFF
TGCAGTGCTAGAGATTCAGGCAGGGGGAACATGAACACTGAAGCTTTCTTT
>.|TRBJ2-3|many|TRBV3-1|12
CASSHLPNTQYF
TGTGCCAGCAGCCACCTTCCGAATACGCAGTATTTT
>.|TRBJ2-5|few|TRBV29-1|13
CSVGFTTQETQYF
TGCAGCGTTGGTTTTACTACCCAAGAGACCCAGTACTTC
>.|TRBJ2-2|.|TRBV27|14
CASTLDTRTGELFF
TGTGCCAGCACCTTGGACACTCGGACCGGGGAGCTGTTTTTT
>TRBD1|TRBJ2-2|.|TRBV20-1|15
CSASTGPPSTGELFF
TGCAGTGCTTCGACAGGGCCCCCTAGCACCGGGGAGCTGTTTTTT
>.|TRBJ1-1|few|TRBV5-1|16
CASSLAQDPRNTEAFF
TGCGCCAGCAGCTTGGCCCAGGACCCCCGGAACACTGAAGCTTTCTTT
>.|TRBJ1-5|few|TRBV6-9|15
CASTGTHYSNQPQHF
TGTGCCAGCACAGGGACCCACTATAGCAATCAGCCCCAGCATTTT
>TRBD2|TRBJ2-1|few|TRBV24-1|17
CATSDTGLAIGYNEQFF
TGTGCCACCAGTGATACCGGACTAGCAATCGGCTACAATGAGCAGTTCTTC
>.|TRBJ2-1|.|TRBV29-1|12
CSVEGPGDEQFF
TGCAGCGTTGAGGGCCCTGGAGATGAGCAGTTCTTC
>.|TRBJ1-5|few|TRBV19|15
CASSISAGSHQPQHF
TGTGCCAGTAGTATAAGTGCGGGGTCCCATCAGCCCCAGCATTTT
>.|TRBJ2-3|.|TRBV4-2|15
CASSQDWFSTDTQYF
TGTGCCAGCAGCCAAGACTGGTTTAGCACAGATACGCAGTATTTT
>TRBD2|TRBJ2-5|.|TRBV27|17
CASSLSPLIAGQETQYF
TGTGCCAGCAGTTTATCCCCCCTCATAGCGGGACAAGAGACCCAGTACTTC
>.|TRBJ2-3|many|TRBV9|15
CASSSTGYLTDTQYF
TGTGCCAGCAGCTCCACAGGGTACCTAACAGATACGCAGTATTTT
>TRBD1|TRBJ1-2|many|TRBV24-1|14
CATSDPDRGYGYTF
TGTGCCACCAGTGATCCAGACAGGGGCTATGGCTACACCTTC
>.|TRBJ2-5|.|TRBV11-2|11
CASSDYRTQYF
TGTGCCAGCAGCGACTATCGGACCCAGTACTTC
>.|TRBJ1-1|few|TRBV5-6|17
CASSLPGSLYMNTEAFF
TGTGCCAGCAGCTTGCCAGGGTCGCTTTACATGAACACTGAAGCTTTCTTT
>.|TRBJ1-5|few|TRBV6-1|12
CASGNSNQPQHF
TGTGCCAGCGGGAATAGCAATCAGCCCCAGCATTTT
>.|TRBJ2-3|many|TRBV5-1|14
CASSLGDFTDTQYF
TGCGCCAGCAGCTTGGGGGATTTCACAGATACGCAGTATTTT
>TRBD2|TRBJ2-1|few|TRBV3-1|18
CASSQRLLGTSGYNEQFF
TGTGCCAGCAGCCAAAGGTTATTAGGGACTAGCGGTTACAATGAGCAGTTCTTC
>TRBD2|TRBJ2-1|few|TRBV15|16
CATSRGTSSSYNEQFF
TGTGCCACCAGCAGAGGGACTAGCAGCTCCTACAATGAGCAGTTCTTC